This TCR beta chain was observed in a study of response to subunit inactivated influenza vaccine. Study-level points and caveats: Every seasonal influenza vaccination brings in few new T cells, the authors suggested.

CDR1 and CDR2 (germline): DFQATT, SNEGSKA (reference sequence). This CDR3 region has 14 residues. J gave up 5 bases and V 3 bases, and 5 bases lay outside the gene matches. TCRdb redid the calling of the RT-PCR reads with MiXCR, one entry per CDR3 protein. Of 500,000 to 550,000 distinct CDR3 sequences listed, 6% to 9% were seen once; the top ten hold under 15%. This clonotype came up many times. Antigen: not known. The input for sequencing was PBMCs from blood, taken less than 30 months after vaccination. The TCR comes from a man aged 50 to 69 who received an inactivated influenza vaccine. The rearrangement joins TRBV20-1 to TRBJ2-2; 8 nucleotides line up with TRBD2. The CDR3 spells CSASPGGPTGELFF. The CDR3 DNA reads TGCAGTGCTAGCCCGGGGGGGCCAACCGGGGAGCTGTTTTTT.